Listed here are 10 T cell receptor beta chains from one sample, sequenced in a study of blood T cells in healthy people across ages. A J-beta primer mix and a sample-barcoded 5' primer were used in a second PCR of roughly 6 to 11 cycles. One entry per CDR3 protein, called by TCRdb with MiXCR from the 5' RACE reads. The sample has under 800,000 distinct CDR3 sequences, roughly 43% seen once. Sequencing used blood. These receptors were collected from an older woman in good health.

This chain connects TRBV29-1 to TRBJ2-1; 8 bases fit TRBD2. Germline trimming cut 3 bases from V and 6 bases from J; bases unmatched to any gene: 4. The CDR3 covers 13 residues. Per the germline V gene, CDR1 is SQVTM and CDR2 is ANQGSEA. The chain's CDR3 is CSVDSLAGNEQFF. Written as DNA, the CDR3 is TGCAGCGTTGATAGCCTAGCGGGCAATGAGCAGTTCTTC.

A few counts support this clonotype. Germline and junction disagree at one end, which may indicate a read error. The chain combines TRBV29-1 with TRBJ2-3; possibly TRBD1 for D (5 bases). CDR3 length: 11 amino acids. Germline CDR1 SQVTM, CDR2 ANQGSEA. The CDR3 DNA reads as TGCAGCGTTGAGGCCACAGGTACGCAGTATTTT. This codes for CSVEATGTQYF.

The V call is TRBV7-2, the J call TRBJ2-3; TRBD1 aligns across 9 bases. The V segment lost 5 bases and the J segment 4 bases; nucleotides outside the gene matches: 4. CDR3 length: 14 amino acids. Germline V CDR1 and CDR2: SGHTA, FQGNSA. CDR3 nucleotides: TGTGCCAGCAGCGCCGGGACAGGGTCAGATACGCAGTATTTT. This encodes CASSAGTGSDTQYF.

The rearrangement joins TRBV20-1 to TRBJ2-3, with 7 bases fitting TRBD2. J lost 4 bases, V lost 0 bases, and 4 bases had no gene match. This CDR3 is built from 14 residues. Germline V gene lookup returns CDR1 DFQATT and CDR2 SNEGSKA (reference sequence). The DNA for the CDR3 is TGCAGTGCTAGAGATTCTAGCGGTGCAGATACGCAGTATTTT. Residues: CSARDSSGADTQYF.

On this clonotype: This could be a read error, since a much larger clone is one nucleotide away. The CDR3 spells CASSWGQGLTYERYF. CDR3 nucleotides: TGTGCCAGCAGCTGGGGGCAGGGGTTGACCTACGAGCGGTACTTC. This chain connects TRBV5-5 to TRBJ2-7, with a weak D call TRBD1 (6 bases). This CDR3 region has 15 residues. Germline-derived CDR1 and CDR2 are SGHKS and YYEKEE (reference sequence). The full variable domain, its missing parts supplied by reference TRBV5-5 and TRBJ2-7, is DAGVTQSPTHLIKTRGQQVTLRCSPISGHKSVSWYQQVLGQGPQFIFQYYEKEERGRGNFPDRFSARQFPNYSSELNVNALLLGDSALYLCASSWGQGLTYERYFGPGTRLTVT.

The V gene is TRBV20-1, the J gene TRBJ2-4, with TRBD2 matching over 14 bases. CDR1 is DFQATT and CDR2 is SNEGSKA in the germline V gene (reference sequence). V shed 6 bases and J 10 bases; nucleotides not matched to a gene: 5. The CDR3 runs to 13 residues. As DNA, the CDR3 is TGCAGTGCGGGTGGACTAGCGGGAGGAATTCAGTACTTC. Protein sequence: CSAGGLAGGIQYF.

The chain is built from TRBV7-2 and TRBJ2-3, with D tentatively TRBD1 or TRBD2 (5 bases each). Germline values: CDR1 SGHTA, CDR2 FQGNSA. This CDR3 has 15 amino acids. The ends were cut back, 4 bases at V and 3 bases at J, with 14 bases in the middle. The CDR3 DNA reads as TGTGCCAGCAGCTCGGGACCGGAACTAACAGATACGCAGTATTTT. Translation: CASSSGPELTDTQYF.

This clonotype appeared a few times. This chain connects TRBV6-1 to TRBJ2-7, with 8 nucleotides matching TRBD2. The CDR3 is 14 residues long. Germline V gives CDR1 MNHNS, CDR2 SASEGT. V shed 6 bases and J 5 bases; nucleotides not matched to a gene: 9. The CDR3 DNA follows: TGTGCCAGCAGCGGGAGGGACGGAGCGAACGAGCAGTACTTC. This sequence encodes CASSGRDGANEQYF.

The chain uses TRBV13 and TRBJ2-7; D is possibly TRBD1 (5 bases). From germline, CDR1 is PRHDT and CDR2 FYEKMQ (reference sequence). The CDR3 loop spans 16 amino acids. The ends were cut back, 1 base at V and 5 bases at J, with 18 bases in the middle. The CDR3 nucleotides read TGTGCCAGCAGCTTAGTCGGTCCTCGGGCAGGGCACGAGCAGTACTTC. It specifies CASSLVGPRAGHEQYF.

The V and J genes are TRBV7-2 and TRBJ2-3; D may be TRBD2 (7 bases). The CDR3 runs to 16 residues. V shed 6 bases and J shed 2 bases, with 18 bases lying between them. Germline CDR1 and CDR2: SGHTA and FQGNSA. The CDR3 DNA reads as TGTGCCAGCAGGCAGGGGACTAACCTCAACACAGATACGCAGTATTTT. Protein sequence: CASRQGTNLNTDTQYF.